A single sample gave rise to the 2 T cell receptor beta chains below, sequenced in a study of T cells in Graves' hyperthyroidism and ophthalmopathy. Using RNA transcripts as the source, TCR beta CDR3 regions were amplified. Carried out on the TCR CDR3, a first-round RT-PCR used the HTBI primer set. TCRdb re-derived calls from the multiplex PCR reads in MiXCR, one entry per CDR3 protein. The data contain about 740,000 distinct CDR3 sequences, 12% to 15% of them singletons. Material for sequencing was blood. Receptors were obtained from a young woman with Graves' hyperthyroidism.

The chain links TRBV12-3 or TRBV12-4 to TRBJ1-2; D is possibly TRBD1 (6 bases). V was pared by 3 bases and J by 4 bases, with 15 bases between. The CDR3 sequence is 15 residues long. The CDR3 nucleotides are TGTGCCAGCAGTTTCTCTGGGGGCGCAAGCTATGGCTACACCTTC. Its protein product is CASSFSGGASYGYTF.

The chain has TRBV7-8 and TRBJ2-7, with D possibly being TRBD2 (5 bases). The CDR3 runs to 14 residues. The germline CDR1 and CDR2 sequences are SGHVS and FQNEAQ. V was shortened by 5 bases and J by 6 bases, with 17 bases between the two germline ends. The CDR3 protein is CASSPPRGSGEQYF. The CDR3 DNA sequence: TGTGCCAGCAGCCCACCTAGAGGGTCGGGCGAGCAGTACTTC.